This TCR beta chain originates from a study of T cell responses to AZD1222 COVID-19 vaccine. Sequencing used immunoSEQ multiplex PCR; TCRdb keeps in-frame clones, though not all of them. The sample includes roughly 150,000 clones, approximately 91% of them seen just once. The sequencing used peripheral blood, collected 28 days after the second AZD1222 dose. This sequence originates from an adult who received the AZD1222 COVID-19 vaccine.

CDR3 nucleotides: TGTGCCAGCAGTCCCTCCGAAGGAGCGGGGGTCTACGAGCAGTACTTC. This encodes CASSPSEGAGVYEQYF. J is TRBJ2-7 and V is TRBV28, with TRBD2 matching over 8 bases. The ends lost 5 bases at V and 3 bases at J; junction bases unmatched: 12. The CDR3 loop spans 16 amino acids. Germline V CDR1 and CDR2: MDHEN, SYDVKM.